The 21 T cell receptor beta chains given below trace back to one sample, sequenced in a study of T-cell memory formation after mild COVID-19. TCRdb reprocessed the 5' RACE reads with MiXCR, giving one entry per CDR3 protein. Among around 440,000 distinct CDR3 sequences, 15% to 20% were seen once, and the ten largest hold about 12%. The sample was PBMCs or a T cell subset sorted from them (not recorded which). The receptors come from an adult woman who had mild COVID-19 (a few samples of this study predate the infection). Cell type and time point are not known.

This chain joins TRBV10-3 and TRBJ1-5; D might be TRBD1 (6 bases). V was shortened by 6 bases and J by 3 bases, with 9 bases between the two germline ends. CDR3 length: 13 residues. Germline V gene lookup returns CDR1 ENHRY and CDR2 SYGVKD. CDR3 in DNA: TGTGCCATCAGGCAGGGGAACAATCAGCCCCAGCATTTT. This sequence encodes CAIRQGNNQPQHF.

V usage is TRBV5-1 and J usage is TRBJ1-1; 7 bases agree with TRBD1. Unmatched junction bases numbered 2, after V lost 3 bases and J lost 0 bases. This CDR3 region has 14 residues. Germline-derived CDR1 and CDR2 are SGHRS and YFSETQ. CDR3 sequence: CASSWGQMNTEAFF. The CDR3 DNA is TGCGCCAGCAGCTGGGGACAGATGAACACTGAAGCTTTCTTT.

This clonotype came up a few times. The genes are TRBV7-3 and TRBJ1-1; possibly TRBD1 for D (6 bases). CDR3 size: 14 residues. Germline loops: CDR1 SGHTA, CDR2 FQGTGA. V lost 7 bases and J 0 bases, leaving 12 bases between the germline ends. The CDR3 region is CASKTDSMNTEAFF. The CDR3 nucleotides read TGTGCCAGCAAAACGGACAGTATGAACACTGAAGCTTTCTTT.

V is TRBV5-1 and J is TRBJ2-2; 12 bases fit TRBD2. The germline CDR1 and CDR2 sequences are SGHRS and YFSETQ. The CDR3 spans 16 residues. The V gene end was trimmed by 2 bases and the J gene end by 10 bases; junction bases not matched to a gene: 9. The CDR3 spells CASSFGPSGGAKELFF. The CDR3 bases are TGCGCCAGCAGCTTCGGGCCTAGCGGGGGGGCCAAGGAGCTGTTTTTT.

The chain recombines TRBV12-3 or TRBV12-4 with TRBJ1-1; D not resolved. The ends were cut back, 5 bases at V and 4 bases at J, with 14 bases in the middle. The CDR3 loop spans 14 amino acids. The CDR3 protein is CASSPTGRSTEAFF. CDR3 DNA: TGTGCCAGCAGTCCTACCGGGAGGTCCACTGAAGCTTTCTTT.

This rearrangement joins TRBV6-5 to TRBJ2-1; 12 bases fit TRBD2. Germline values: CDR1 MNHEY, CDR2 SVGAGI. The CDR3 is 15 residues long. Trimming at V came to 5 bases and at J to 12 bases, leaving 11 bases not matched to a gene. CDR3 nucleotide sequence: TGTGCCAGCAGTGACGGACTAGCGGGATCCCAGCGGCAGTTCTTC. This codes for CASSDGLAGSQRQFF.

The V call is TRBV20-1, the J call TRBJ2-7, with 11 nucleotides matching TRBD2. V lost 3 bases, J lost 6 bases, and 4 bases stayed unmatched. CDR3 length: 13 residues. Germline V gives CDR1 DFQATT, CDR2 SNEGSKA (reference sequence). CDR3 coding DNA: TGCAGTGCTAGGACTAGCGGGATAATCGAGCAGTACTTC. Amino acids: CSARTSGIIEQYF.

The V gene is TRBV15, the J gene TRBJ2-7; 8 bases are shared with TRBD1. This CDR3 comprises 14 residues. The V gene end was trimmed by 9 bases and the J gene end by 4 bases; junction bases not matched to a gene: 11. Germline values: CDR1 LNHNV, CDR2 YYDKDF (reference sequence). CDR3 in amino acids: CATKDGTGPYEQYF. Here the CDR3 DNA reads TGTGCCACAAAGGACGGGACAGGCCCTTACGAGCAGTACTTC.

This clonotype was detected a few times. The chain employs TRBV20-1 and TRBJ1-1; D not certain. With 5 bases removed from V and 1 base from J, the gap between germline ends came to 8 bases. Germline assignment: CDR1 DFQATT and CDR2 SNEGSKA (reference sequence). The CDR3 runs to 12 residues. The CDR3 DNA sequence: TGCAGTGCTTACGTGAGGAACACTGAAGCTTTCTTT. Protein product: CSAYVRNTEAFF.

J is TRBJ2-1 and V is TRBV3-1; 10 bases fit TRBD2. V lost 1 base to trimming and J lost 6 bases; unmatched junction nucleotides: 3. Germline-derived CDR1 and CDR2 are LGHDT and YNNKEL (reference sequence). The CDR3 contains 15 residues. CDR3 DNA sequence: TGTGCCAGCAGCCAAGCGTCTAGCGGGGGCAATGAGCAGTTCTTC. This codes for CASSQASSGGNEQFF.

In this sample, this clonotype turned up a few times. This chain joins TRBV4-3 and TRBJ1-1, with D possibly matching TRBD1 (5 bases). Germline CDR1 reads LGHNA; CDR2 reads YSLEER. V lost 0 bases, J lost 3 bases, and 11 bases lay in between. The CDR3 extends over 15 amino acids. The CDR3, as DNA: TGCGCCAGCAGCCAAGAAGGGTGGGGGGACACTGAAGCTTTCTTT. Translation: CASSQEGWGDTEAFF.

The table lists this clonotype with a few counts. The chain links TRBV6-5 to TRBJ2-6; D is ambiguous. Germline loops: CDR1 MNHEY, CDR2 SVGAGI. V was trimmed by 0 bases and J by 0 bases, leaving 9 bases between them. The CDR3 is 17 residues long. CDR3 DNA sequence: TGTGCCAGCAGTTACTCGCGTTTTGACTCTGGGGCCAACGTCCTGACTTTC. It is translated as CASSYSRFDSGANVLTF.

The rearrangement links TRBV5-1 to TRBJ2-1; 10 bases align to TRBD2. CDR3 length: 17 residues. The trim removed 2 bases at V and 1 base at J, leaving 6 bases unmatched. CDR1 is SGHRS, CDR2 YFSETQ, per germline. DNA of the CDR3: TGCGCCAGCAGCTTAGCCACTAGCGGGAATTCCTACAATGAGCAGTTCTTC. This translates into CASSLATSGNSYNEQFF.

The table lists this clonotype with a few counts. The chain couples TRBV2 to TRBJ1-2; 7 positions agree with TRBD1. The J segment lost 5 bases and the V segment lost 5 bases, leaving 11 bases of the junction unmatched. The V gene's germline CDR1 is SNHLY and CDR2 FYNNEI. The CDR3 covers 15 residues. The CDR3 loop reads CASSNALGTAYGYTF. CDR3 coding DNA: TGTGCCAGCAGTAATGCTCTAGGGACAGCATATGGCTACACCTTC.

The rearrangement uses TRBV6-1 and TRBJ2-5; 7 positions agree with TRBD1. There are 13 residues in the CDR3. The germline V gene encodes CDR1 MNHNS and CDR2 SASEGT. V lost 7 bases and J lost 10; bases outside the gene matches: 12. CDR3 sequence (DNA): TGTGCCAGCATCCCCGGGACAGTGGATTACCAGTACTTC. Protein product: CASIPGTVDYQYF.

This clonotype has only a few counts. The chain links TRBV4-3 to TRBJ1-5; D remains unclear. Germline assignment: CDR1 LGHNA and CDR2 YSLEER. V lost 0 bases to trimming and J lost 3 bases, with 9 bases between them. This CDR3 comprises 15 residues. The CDR3 protein is CASSQDRANNQPQHF. The CDR3, as DNA: TGCGCCAGCAGCCAAGATAGGGCCAACAATCAGCCCCAGCATTTT.

The rearrangement joins TRBV12-3 or TRBV12-4 to TRBJ2-1; TRBD1 matches at 9 bases. Trimming cost V 3 bases and J 5 bases; bases outside gene matches: 5. The CDR3 contains 15 residues. The CDR3 loop reads CASSLRTGVHNEQFF. For the CDR3, the DNA is TGTGCCAGCAGTTTGCGGACAGGGGTGCACAATGAGCAGTTCTTC.

This clonotype occurred many times. V and J are TRBV4-3 and TRBJ2-3, with 9 bases fitting TRBD2. The CDR3 spans 17 residues. V lost 0 bases to trimming and J lost 3 bases; unmatched junction nucleotides: 7. In germline, CDR1 is LGHNA, CDR2 YSLEER. Here the CDR3 DNA reads TGCGCCAGCAGCCAAGAGAAGGCGGGAGGGCCGACAGATACGCAGTATTTT. Translated, it gives CASSQEKAGGPTDTQYF.

This clonotype was recorded at least ten times. The chain is built from TRBV7-3 and TRBJ1-1, with 12 positions matching TRBD1. Germline V gene sequence: CDR1 SGHTA, CDR2 FQGTGA. The CDR3 runs to 15 residues. The V segment lost 3 bases and the J segment 6 bases; nucleotides outside the gene matches: 5. The CDR3 DNA sequence: TGTGCCAGCAGCTTGGGGGGACAGGGGGCGGCTGAAGCTTTCTTT. Amino acids: CASSLGGQGAAEAFF.

The chain couples TRBV4-1 to TRBJ2-4; D perhaps matches TRBD2 (5 bases). V dropped 3 bases and J dropped 11 bases, with 20 bases sitting between them. CDR1 and CDR2 (germline): MGHRA, YSYEKL. The CDR3 has 15 residues. The CDR3 protein is CASSHDGAGNGVQYF. The CDR3 nucleotides are TGCGCCAGCAGCCATGATGGAGCCGGGAATGGTGTTCAGTACTTC.

This chain connects TRBV7-3 to TRBJ2-3; D gene ambiguous. CDR1 and CDR2 from the germline V gene are SGHTA and FQGTGA. V was cut by 4 bases and J by 7 bases, with 15 bases left in between. This CDR3 region has 14 residues. The CDR3 nucleotides are TGTGCCAGCAGCTCCTTCCCTGGGTCCTATACGCAGTATTTT. It codes for CASSSFPGSYTQYF. The complete variable domain, with remaining parts taken from reference TRBV7-3 and TRBJ2-3, reads GAGVSQTPSNKVTEKGKYVELRCDPISGHTALYWYRQSLGQGPEFLIYFQGTGAADDSGLPNDRFFAVRPEGSVSTLKIQRTERGDSAVYLCASSSFPGSYTQYFGPGTRLTVL.